This TCR beta chain was recorded in a study of early T cells in non-severe SARS-CoV-2 infection. Across the whole study: The study sequenced bulk RNA from unsorted whole blood, with chains unpaired.

Study-wide points: Anti-spike CD8 specificities were favored by VDJdb matching, whose results missed private and CD4 specificities.

The V gene's germline CDR1 is MNHEY and CDR2 SVGAGI. The CDR3 runs 13 residues. V lost 0 bases and J lost 5, with 7 bases in between. TCRdb reprocessed the 5' RACE reads with MiXCR, giving one entry per CDR3 protein. The sample yields some 98,000 distinct CDR3 sequences, roughly 9.6% seen once. This clonotype has a handful of counts. What it recognizes is unknown. This rearrangement joins TRBV6-5 to TRBJ1-1; D remains ambiguous. The material sequenced was whole blood. The sequence was obtained from an adult who was a healthcare worker with PCR-confirmed SARS-CoV-2 infection or an uninfected control (not recorded which). The CDR3 sequence: CASSYSRRTEAFF. The CDR3 bases are TGTGCCAGCAGTTACTCTAGACGGACTGAAGCTTTCTTT.